These T cell receptor beta chains were read from a single sample in a study of cytomegalovirus exposure and HLA in healthy donors. Here immunoSEQ multiplex PCR was the method, and the copy in TCRdb shows in-frame clones only, minus some. The sample contains 55,000 to 70,000 clones, 75% to 95% of which appear only once. Sequencing was done on a sample of PBMCs. These receptors were obtained from a woman in her thirties in good health and CMV-seronegative. Each CDR3 is given with its conserved first and last residue. A D gene is named only where the DNA matches it firmly. Only part of the rows carry a size: once, few, many, or a class if the clone is expanded.

j_call | d_call | v_call | clone_size | cdr3_aa | cdr3_nt
TRBJ2-3 | TRBD2 | TRBV30 | . | CAGERGTTDTQYF | TGTGCCGGCGAGCGGGGAACAACAGATACGCAGTATTTT
TRBJ1-2 | TRBD1 | TRBV28 | once | CASSLAGGRGYTF | TGTGCCAGCAGTTTGGCAGGGGGCAGAGGCTACACCTTC
TRBJ2-1 | TRBD2 | TRBV9 | . | CASSVGTLAGEQFF | TGTGCCAGCAGCGTAGGTACCCTAGCGGGAGAGCAGTTCTTC
TRBJ2-7 | TRBD1 | TRBV5-1 | . | CASSLDRAPYEQYF | TGCGCCAGCAGCCTTGACAGGGCCCCCTACGAGCAGTACTTC
TRBJ1-2 | TRBD1 | TRBV19 | few | CASRGQGQANYGYTF | TGTGCCAGTAGGGGACAGGGTCAAGCTAACTATGGCTACACCTTC
TRBJ1-1 | TRBD1 | TRBV6-6 | . | CASSSHIGTGTEAFF | TGTGCCAGCAGTTCTCACATCGGGACAGGAACTGAAGCTTTCTTT
TRBJ2-1 | . | TRBV20-1 | few | CSQGGVGEQFF | TGCAGTCAAGGGGGGGTAGGTGAGCAGTTCTTC
TRBJ2-1 | TRBD1 | TRBV18 | . | CASSPGQGRSEQFF | TGTGCCAGCTCACCCGGACAGGGGAGGTCTGAGCAGTTCTTC
TRBJ2-7 | TRBD2 | TRBV6-1 | . | CASSEGWRESGEQYF | TGTGCCAGCAGTGAAGGGTGGCGGGAGTCCGGCGAGCAGTACTTC
TRBJ2-2 | TRBD1 | TRBV6-5 | . | CASSYGQGAGELFF | TGTGCCAGCAGTTACGGACAGGGGGCCGGGGAGCTGTTTTTT
TRBJ2-2 | TRBD1 | TRBV6-4 | once | CASSTQGAGNTGELFF | TGTGCCAGCAGTACACAGGGGGCGGGGAACACCGGGGAGCTGTTTTTT
TRBJ2-3 | . | TRBV6-1 | . | CASSGLGGYSTDTQYF | TGTGCCAGCAGTGGTCTGGGCGGGTACAGCACAGATACGCAGTATTTT
TRBJ1-1 | . | TRBV27 | once | CASRSDRRWMNTEAFF | TGTGCCAGCAGATCAGACAGGCGTTGGATGAACACTGAAGCTTTCTTT
TRBJ2-7 | . | TRBV25-1 | once | CASSEASGGGYEQYF | TGTGCCAGCAGTGAAGCTAGCGGAGGGGGATACGAGCAGTACTTC
TRBJ2-3 | TRBD2 | TRBV27 | . | CASSRGGTDTQYF | TGTGCCAGCAGTCGGGGGGGCACAGATACGCAGTATTTT
TRBJ1-1 | TRBD1 | TRBV18 | . | CASSHNGQGAGTEAFF | TGTGCCAGCTCCCACAATGGACAGGGGGCAGGAACTGAAGCTTTCTTT
TRBJ1-2 | TRBD1 | TRBV5-6 | . | CASSFNRGALYGYTF | TGTGCCAGCAGCTTCAACAGGGGGGCCCTCTATGGCTACACCTTC
TRBJ2-6 | . | TRBV5-6 | . | CASSFFGSGANVLTF | TGTGCCAGCAGCTTTTTCGGCTCTGGGGCCAACGTCCTGACTTTC
TRBJ2-7 | TRBD1 | TRBV15 | . | CATSPGGLYTPAQYF | TGTGCCACCAGTCCAGGGGGCCTCTACACCCCGGCGCAGTACTTC
TRBJ2-2 | TRBD2 | TRBV11-2 | few | CASSLAGGNTGELFF | TGTGCCAGCAGCTTAGCGGGAGGGAACACCGGGGAGCTGTTTTTT
TRBJ1-5 | TRBD1 | TRBV18 | . | CASSTGGQGSSQPQHF | TGTGCCAGCTCCACTGGGGGACAGGGATCATCCCAGCCCCAGCATTTT
TRBJ1-1 | . | TRBV6-6 | . | CASSPSLEAFF | TGTGCCAGCAGTCCCAGTCTTGAAGCTTTCTTT
TRBJ2-6 | TRBD1 | TRBV7-2 | . | CASSVLDRASGANVLTF | TGTGCCAGCAGCGTGCTGGACAGGGCTTCTGGGGCCAACGTCCTGACTTTC
TRBJ2-1 | TRBD2 | TRBV27 | . | CASSSPSLLAGEQFF | TGTGCCAGCAGTTCCCCCTCCTTACTAGCGGGAGAACAGTTCTTC
TRBJ2-2 | TRBD2 | TRBV27 | . | CASSPLAGGPNGELFF | TGTGCCAGCAGTCCTCTAGCGGGAGGGCCGAACGGGGAGCTGTTTTTT
TRBJ1-5 | . | TRBV6-1 | . | CGKRAHSNQPQHF | TGTGGAAAGCGGGCTCACAGCAATCAGCCCCAGCATTTT
TRBJ1-1 | . | TRBV28 | . | CASKEGEVNTEAFF | TGTGCCAGCAAAGAGGGGGAAGTGAACACTGAAGCTTTCTTT
TRBJ1-2 | . | TRBV5-1 | . | CASSLATKGIGYTF | TGCGCCAGCAGCTTGGCTACGAAGGGGATCGGCTACACCTTC
TRBJ2-3 | TRBD1 | TRBV5-4 | . | CASSLEDRGQGDTQYF | TGTGCCAGCAGCTTGGAGGACAGGGGGCAGGGAGATACGCAGTATTTT
TRBJ2-4 | TRBD2 | TRBV27 | once | CASSLGTSNIQYF | TGTGCCAGCAGTTTGGGGACTAGCAACATTCAGTACTTC
TRBJ1-3 | . | TRBV30 | . | CAWSPGSGNTIYF | TGTGCCTGGAGTCCGGGCTCTGGAAACACCATATATTTT
TRBJ1-2 | TRBD1 | TRBV5-4 | . | CASDTGGSGYTF | TGTGCCAGCGATACAGGGGGCTCTGGCTACACCTTC
TRBJ2-1 | TRBD2 | TRBV27 | . | CASTLASGSDGEQFF | TGTGCCAGCACCCTCGCCAGCGGGAGTGACGGTGAGCAGTTCTTC
TRBJ2-2 | . | TRBV19 | . | CASSSRTGELFF | TGTGCCAGTAGCTCTCGGACCGGGGAGCTGTTTTTT
TRBJ1-5 | . | TRBV27 | . | CASSRSSNQPQHF | TGTGCCAGCAGCCGAAGCAGCAATCAGCCCCAGCATTTT
TRBJ2-3 | . | TRBV9 | . | CASSVVSRDTQYF | TGTGCCAGCAGCGTAGTGAGTAGAGATACGCAGTATTTT
TRBJ2-7 | . | TRBV7-9 | . | CASSLQGPYEQYF | TGTGCCAGCAGCTTGCAGGGGCCCTACGAGCAGTACTTC
TRBJ2-1 | . | TRBV7-9 | . | CASSASPTGQQFF | TGTGCCAGCAGCGCCAGTCCGACAGGCCAGCAGTTCTTC
TRBJ2-3 | . | TRBV5-1 | . | CASSLGLAGTDTQYF | TGCGCCAGCAGCTTGGGGCTAGCCGGCACAGATACGCAGTATTTT
TRBJ1-1 | . | TRBV6-1 | . | CASSNRDMNTEAFF | TGTGCCAGCAGTAACAGGGATATGAACACTGAAGCTTTCTTT
TRBJ1-1 | TRBD1 | TRBV14 | . | CASSQGTGETEAFF | TGTGCCAGCAGCCAAGGAACAGGGGAGACTGAAGCTTTCTTT
TRBJ1-2 | . | TRBV6-5 | once | CASSYSTRLYGYTF | TGTGCCAGCAGTTACTCGACCAGGTTATATGGCTACACCTTC
TRBJ2-7 | . | TRBV5-4 | . | CASSLQGRPYEQYF | TGTGCCAGCAGCTTGCAGGGGCGGCCCTACGAGCAGTACTTC
TRBJ2-1 | TRBD2 | TRBV7-6 | once | CASSLVPSGRTNNEQFF | TGTGCCAGCAGCTTAGTGCCTAGCGGGAGGACTAACAATGAGCAGTTCTTC
TRBJ2-2 | TRBD1 | TRBV10-3 | . | CAISKGQGYTGELFF | TGTGCCATCAGTAAGGGACAGGGATACACCGGGGAGCTGTTTTTT
TRBJ2-1 | . | TRBV27 | . | CASSLSTGTYNEQFF | TGTGCCAGCAGCCTAAGCACCGGGACCTACAATGAGCAGTTCTTC
TRBJ2-2 | TRBD2 | TRBV7-7 | . | CASSLAGPGTGELFF | TGTGCTAGCAGCTTAGCGGGCCCAGGGACCGGGGAGCTGTTTTTT
TRBJ2-3 | . | TRBV30 | . | CAWSVTLSTDTQYF | TGTGCCTGGAGTGTGACACTTAGCACAGATACGCAGTATTTT
TRBJ1-3 | . | TRBV28 | . | CASSPWTVWVGNTIYF | TGTGCCAGCAGTCCATGGACAGTTTGGGTCGGAAACACCATATATTTT
TRBJ2-7 | . | TRBV7-2 | . | CASSLAYGGRYEQYF | TGTGCCAGCAGCTTAGCCTACGGGGGGCGGTACGAGCAGTACTTC
TRBJ1-2 | . | TRBV6-6 | few | CASSYRDTVYGYTF | TGTGCCAGCAGTTACCGGGACACTGTATATGGCTACACCTTC
TRBJ1-2 | . | TRBV2 | . | CASSYDRRAYGYTF | TGTGCCAGCAGCTACGACAGAAGAGCCTATGGCTACACCTTC
TRBJ2-2 | . | TRBV5-4 | . | CASSLDYITGELFF | TGTGCCAGCAGCTTAGACTACATCACCGGGGAGCTGTTTTTT
TRBJ2-2 | . | TRBV18 | . | CASSPGESGELFF | TGTGCCAGCTCACCTGGGGAGTCCGGGGAGCTGTTTTTT